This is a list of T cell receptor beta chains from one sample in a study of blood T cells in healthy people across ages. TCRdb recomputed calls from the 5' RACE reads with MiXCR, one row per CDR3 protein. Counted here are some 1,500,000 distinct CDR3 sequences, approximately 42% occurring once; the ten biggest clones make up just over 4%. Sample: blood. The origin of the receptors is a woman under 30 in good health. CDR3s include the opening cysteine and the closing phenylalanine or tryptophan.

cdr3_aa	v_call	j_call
CASSQDPPGLAGNYNEQYF	TRBV4-1	TRBJ2-7
CSARDRLGVTRTDTQYF	TRBV20-1	TRBJ2-3
CASSVNPSASYEQYF	TRBV9	TRBJ2-7
CASSSRLVEAYEQYF	TRBV7-8	TRBJ2-7
CSAGQGSAGYTF	TRBV20-1	TRBJ1-2
CSARDETGPYEQYF	TRBV20-1	TRBJ2-7
CASRTTGWAKNIQYF	TRBV7-2	TRBJ2-4
CASRRQGRSYEQYF	TRBV6-6	-
CASGLGSYGDTGTQYF	TRBV12-5	TRBJ2-3
CASSYRAGRSYEQYF	TRBV6-2/TRBV6-3	TRBJ2-7
CASSSREKGDYGYTF	TRBV9	TRBJ1-2
CAISSGVTEAFF	TRBV10-3	TRBJ1-1
CASSLGSTGGFTDTQYF	TRBV13	TRBJ2-3